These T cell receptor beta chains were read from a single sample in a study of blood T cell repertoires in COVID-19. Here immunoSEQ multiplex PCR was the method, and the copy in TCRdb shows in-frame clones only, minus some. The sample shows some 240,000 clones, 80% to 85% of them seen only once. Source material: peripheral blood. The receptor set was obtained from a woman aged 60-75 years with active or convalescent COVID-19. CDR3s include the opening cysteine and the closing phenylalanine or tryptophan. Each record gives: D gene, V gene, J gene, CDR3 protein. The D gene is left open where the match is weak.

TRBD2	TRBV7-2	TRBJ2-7	CASRASGGYEQYF
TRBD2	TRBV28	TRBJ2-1	CASSSGGVWRDEQFF
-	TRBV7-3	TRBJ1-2	CASSLAGYGYTF
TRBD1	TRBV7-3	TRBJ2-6	CASSAPGQSSGANVLTF
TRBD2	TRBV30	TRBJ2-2	CAWSVDLADANTGELFF
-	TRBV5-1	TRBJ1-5	CASSSDIGDQPQHF
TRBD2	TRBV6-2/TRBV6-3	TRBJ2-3	CASSYPLAGGLEDTQYF
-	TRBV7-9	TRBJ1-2	CASSRGDSGGGYTF
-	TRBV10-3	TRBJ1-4	CAISESHLGSSNEKLFF
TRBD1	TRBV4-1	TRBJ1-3	CASSQDLQGAYGNTIYF
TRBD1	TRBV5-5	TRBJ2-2	CASSTTGTGSTGELFF
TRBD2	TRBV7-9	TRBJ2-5	CASSLVPAGGAGETQYF
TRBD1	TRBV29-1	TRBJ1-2	CSVSTGTGPFGGYTF
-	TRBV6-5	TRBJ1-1	CASSPRARNTEAFF
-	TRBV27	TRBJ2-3	CASSALSPSGSGDTQYF
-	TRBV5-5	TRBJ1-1	CASSLRGGFSGTEAFF